Listed below are T cell receptor beta chains from one sample, sequenced in a study of blood T cell repertoires in COVID-19. Here immunoSEQ multiplex PCR was the method, and the copy in TCRdb shows in-frame clones only, minus some. This sample has about 260,000 clones, with around 82% found just once. Sequencing input: peripheral blood. These receptors were obtained from a human donor in a cohort sampled during active COVID-19. The CDR3 runs from the conserved cysteine through the conserved F or W.

>TRBV5-1|TRBJ2-5
CASSLGVAETQYF
>TRBV7-2|TRBJ1-3
CASSLGQVYSGNTIYF
>TRBV2|TRBJ2-2
CASVTGIGGELFF
>TRBV29-1|TRBJ2-1
CSVEGPSSYNEQFF
>TRBV6-6|TRBJ2-7
CASSYLAGGIWVEQYF
>TRBV28|TRBJ1-4
CASSFVRLPNEKLFF
>TRBV15|TRBJ2-3
CATSRDLTGGSTDTQYF
>TRBV9|TRBJ1-1
CASSVPGGVNTEAFF
>TRBV5-4|TRBJ1-2
CASRPGQGIHGYTF
>TRBV7-2|TRBJ2-7
CASSLAAGTSGYEQYF
>TRBV6-5|TRBJ1-5
CASSYTGQGQPQHF
>TRBV19|TRBJ1-2
CASIGRPRTVNYGYTF
>TRBV29-1|TRBJ2-2
CSVVSAGALPTNTGELFF
>TRBV5-4|TRBJ2-5
CASSQGLAGQETQYF
>TRBV12-3/TRBV12-4|TRBJ1-1
CASRGGNTEAFF
>TRBV5-1|TRBJ2-7
CASSLYAGTANSYEQYF
>TRBV19|TRBJ1-1
CATTPLRENTEAFF
>TRBV5-1|TRBJ2-7
CASSFMTGSGEQYF
>TRBV5-8|TRBJ1-1
CASSLGSYGGRVVTEAFF
>TRBV27|TRBJ2-3
CASSSKRDRTDTQYF
>TRBV28|TRBJ1-1
CASSSVLSRAFF
>TRBV6-5|TRBJ1-1
CASKSSPQVTTEAFF
>TRBV6-5|TRBJ1-2
CASSGNILYGYTF
>TRBV12-5|TRBJ1-5
CASGLVKCRRREGNQPQHF
>TRBV6-5|TRBJ1-1
CASSYALRGTEAFF
>TRBV18|TRBJ1-1
CASSPPGTGNTEAFF
>TRBV7-8|TRBJ1-3
CASSLTERTGNTIYF
>TRBV14|TRBJ2-1
CASSQGGLENEQFF
>TRBV18|TRBJ2-1
CASSPILGQGGNEQFF
>TRBV7-2|TRBJ2-5
CASSMDSRRETQYF
>TRBV3-1/TRBV3-2|TRBJ2-1
CASSHTGGITNEQFF
>TRBV28|TRBJ2-5
CASRAGGEETQYF
>TRBV3-1/TRBV3-2|TRBJ2-7
CASSQVQGRSEQYF
>TRBV2|TRBJ2-7
CASSERLAGNSEQYF
>TRBV28|TRBJ1-3
CASSLRGGNTIYF
>TRBV6-5|TRBJ2-3
CASSYSAGVQDTQYF
>TRBV5-1|TRBJ2-1
CASSLTSVSYNEQFF
>TRBV13|TRBJ2-3
CASSLWLAGARDTQYF
>TRBV5-1|TRBJ1-2
CASSFEGALYGYTF
>TRBV3-1/TRBV3-2|TRBJ2-2
CASSQELAGGRSGELFF
>TRBV6-4|TRBJ2-1
CASSDTAGAYNEQFF
>TRBV18|TRBJ2-5
CASSPTTARETQYF
>TRBV7-6|TRBJ1-1
CASSTGTGRMNTEAFF
>TRBV29-1|TRBJ2-1
CSVGLAGGLTYNEQFF
>TRBV11-2|TRBJ2-7
CASSPKRQGTSSYEQYF
>TRBV28|TRBJ1-6
CASNRVDNSPLHF
>TRBV19|TRBJ2-7
CASSIGLMVKSEQYF
>TRBV3-1/TRBV3-2|TRBJ1-4
CASSTRTGSDEKLFF
>TRBV25-1|TRBJ2-7
CASKSGYEQYF
>TRBV4-2|TRBJ2-3
CASSQDDGTSAYTQYF